A selection of T cell receptor beta chains follows, all from one sample in a study of T cell responses to AZD1222 COVID-19 vaccine. Assay: immunoSEQ multiplex PCR; the TCRdb copy retains only in-frame clones and omits some. Here the sample spans more than 80,000 clones, roughly 90% being singletons. The sequences come from peripheral blood, collected 28 days after the second AZD1222 dose. Receptors originate from an adult who received the AZD1222 COVID-19 vaccine. Both conserved end residues are part of each CDR3. The D gene is left open where the match is weak. The size entry is marked missing in some rows and otherwise reads once, few, many or a size class.

CDR3nt	CDR3aa	d_gene	v_gene	j_gene	abundance
TGTGCCAGCAGCATAGGGACAGGACGCACCGGGGAGCTGTTTTTT	CASSIGTGRTGELFF	TRBD1	TRBV5-5	TRBJ2-2	.
TGCGCCAGCAGTGTCCTTAGCGGGGGGAATGAGCAGTTCTTC	CASSVLSGGNEQFF	TRBD2	TRBV10-2	TRBJ2-1	once
TGTGCCAGCTCACCCGGCCCGGAGGGAGGCTACACCTTC	CASSPGPEGGYTF	.	TRBV18	TRBJ1-2	.
TGTGCCAGCAGCTCAACCGGCGGCACCGGGGAGCTGTTTTTT	CASSSTGGTGELFF	.	TRBV9	TRBJ2-2	.
TGTGCCAGCAGTGAGCTTAGGGGAAGAGGGAACACTGAAGCTTTCTTT	CASSELRGRGNTEAFF	.	TRBV2	TRBJ1-1	.
TGCAGTGCTAGTGCCGGACAGTCAACCATCATGAACACTGAAGCTTTCTTT	CSASAGQSTIMNTEAFF	.	TRBV20-1	TRBJ1-1	.
TGTGCCAGCAGCTCCCCGCGCCTCAATCAGCCCCAGCATTTT	CASSSPRLNQPQHF	.	TRBV5-6	TRBJ1-5	.
TGTGCCAGCAGCTTGGGGGGAGGCGGCAATCAGCCCCAGCATTTT	CASSLGGGGNQPQHF	.	TRBV7-2	TRBJ1-5	.
TGTGCCAGCAGAACCCTGGGACAGGGACGGGAAAAACTGTTTTTT	CASRTLGQGREKLFF	TRBD1	TRBV27	TRBJ1-4	.
TGTGCCAGCAGCCTACTTGGCGGGAGGTCAGAGACCCAGTACTTC	CASSLLGGRSETQYF	TRBD2	TRBV7-3	TRBJ2-5	.
TGCGCCAGCAGCCAAGATCCGCTAATATTCCGGACAGATACGCAGTATTTT	CASSQDPLIFRTDTQYF	.	TRBV4-1	TRBJ2-3	.